A single sample gave rise to the 30 T cell receptor beta chains below, sequenced in a study of monozygotic twins with inflammatory bowel disease. TCRdb reprocessed the 5' RACE reads, keeping one entry per CDR3 protein, no DNA. The sample includes around 100,000 distinct CDR3 sequences. The source material was blood. Receptors originate from a human donor with ulcerative colitis or Crohn's disease, or a healthy co-twin of an affected twin (not recorded which).

V is TRBV15 and J is TRBJ2-5; no DNA is available, so the TRBD2 call from TCRdb remains unchecked. The germline gives CDR1 LNHNV, CDR2 YYDKDF (reference sequence). This CDR3 is 15 amino acids long. The CDR3 loop is CATSRVGEWRETQYF.

The J gene is TRBJ2-3, the V gene TRBV24-1; TCRdb calls TRBD1, which cannot be checked without DNA. CDR3 size: 18 residues. Germline CDR1 reads KGHDR; CDR2 reads SFDVKD. The CDR3 sequence: CATSDLGRSGDEEDTQYF.

The genes are TRBV29-1 and TRBJ2-7; without DNA, the TCRdb call of TRBD2 cannot be checked. The CDR3 loop spans 13 amino acids. Germline CDR1 SQVTM, CDR2 ANQGSEA. The CDR3: CSARGSGRYEQYF.

The CDR3 is CASKNGPSGGVNEQFF. The V call is TRBV6-1, the J call TRBJ2-1; TCRdb's assignment of TRBD2 cannot be checked, as there is no DNA. This CDR3 has 16 residues. Germline V lookup: CDR1 MNHNS, CDR2 SASEGT.

The chain has TRBV6-1 and TRBJ2-3. Germline V lookup: CDR1 MNHNS, CDR2 SASEGT. The CDR3 sequence is 16 residues long. The CDR3 loop is CASSFSAVRYTDTQYF.

The V call is TRBV5-6, the J call TRBJ2-5; TCRdb reports TRBD1, a call that lacks DNA to check it against. The CDR3 is 16 amino acids. Germline V gives CDR1 SGHDT, CDR2 YYEEEE. This CDR3 reads CASSLPGRLYQETQYF.

The rearrangement joins TRBV29-1 to TRBJ2-1. The CDR3 has 16 residues. The germline V gene encodes CDR1 SQVTM and CDR2 ANQGSEA. CDR3 amino acids: CSVEGIQGSSYNEQFF.

The J gene is TRBJ1-2, the V gene TRBV12-3 or TRBV12-4. The CDR3 contains 13 residues. This CDR3 is CASTLVGEDRLTF.

The CDR3 sequence is CASSSRQIDTQYF. The rearrangement joins TRBV7-6 to TRBJ2-3; TCRdb reports TRBD1, a call that lacks DNA to check it against. The CDR3 extends over 13 amino acids. Germline V CDR1 and CDR2: SGHVS, FNYEAQ.

This chain uses TRBV20-1 with TRBJ2-3. Germline CDR1 is DFQATT and CDR2 is SNEGSKA (reference sequence). This CDR3 has 14 residues. CDR3 loop: CSARVGASTDTQYF.

This chain joins TRBV30 and TRBJ2-4; TCRdb's D call, TRBD1, is unchecked because there is no DNA. The CDR3 runs 11 residues. Germline assignment: CDR1 GTSNPN and CDR2 SVGIG (reference sequence). The CDR3 spells CAWSPQNIQYF.

The V call is TRBV27, the J call TRBJ2-5; lacking DNA, the TRBD1 call made by TCRdb goes unchecked. The CDR3 runs to 14 residues. Germline CDR1 and CDR2: MNHEY and SMNVEV (reference sequence). This chain's CDR3 is CASSWTGKGETQYF.

The gene calls are TRBV6-1 and TRBJ1-4; no DNA is available, so the TRBD1 call from TCRdb remains unchecked. CDR3 length: 15 amino acids. Germline V lookup: CDR1 MNHNS, CDR2 SASEGT. Here the CDR3 reads CASSDSQGRSEKLFF.

The chain uses TRBV12-3 or TRBV12-4 and TRBJ2-2; TCRdb selects TRBD2, and the lack of DNA leaves this call unchecked. This CDR3 region has 17 residues. The chain's CDR3 is CASRTQLAAKLTGELFF.

J is TRBJ1-2 and V is TRBV11-2; the D call of TRBD1 rests on TCRdb alone, since no DNA is present to check it. CDR3 length equals 14 residues. Germline V gene data show CDR1 as SGHAT and CDR2 as FQNNGV. This CDR3 is CASSLERTGAGYTF.

The chain has TRBV18 and TRBJ2-1; with no DNA, the TCRdb D assignment of TRBD2 cannot be verified. CDR3 size: 17 residues. Germline CDR1 is KGHSH and CDR2 is LQKENI. The CDR3 loop is CASSILSGRTTYNEQFF. Together with reference TRBV18 and TRBJ2-1, the CDR3 gives the full variable domain: NAGVMQNPRHLVRRRGQEARLRCSPMKGHSHVYWYRQLPEEGLKFMVYLQKENIIDESGMPKERFSAEFPKEGPSILRIQQVVRGDSAAYFCASSILSGRTTYNEQFFGPGTRLTVL.

The rearrangement joins TRBV5-1 to TRBJ2-7; TCRdb names TRBD1, which stays unverified in the absence of DNA. The CDR3 runs 16 residues. Germline lookup yields CDR1 SGHRS and CDR2 YFSETQ. The CDR3 reads CASSLEGQGERYEQYF.

The chain recombines TRBV21-1 with TRBJ1-3; TCRdb gives TRBD1 as the D gene, but with no DNA this cannot be confirmed. TRBV21-1 is assigned pseudogene status. The CDR3 length is 18 residues. CDR3 residues: CASSAPRLSDISGNTIYF.

This rearrangement joins TRBV10-3 to TRBJ2-7; the TRBD2 assignment by TCRdb is unverifiable without DNA. Germline CDR1 and CDR2: ENHRY and SYGVKD. The CDR3 totals 16 residues. CDR3 sequence: CAIKLGSGTQLDEQYF.

The CDR3 loop reads CASSLGLAGVTAYNEQFF. This rearrangement joins TRBV5-4 to TRBJ2-1; TCRdb gives TRBD2 as the D gene, but with no DNA this cannot be confirmed. Germline loops: CDR1 SGHNT, CDR2 YYREEE (reference sequence). This CDR3 comprises 18 residues.

The J gene is TRBJ2-5, the V gene TRBV5-4; the D call from TCRdb, TRBD1, cannot be confirmed without DNA. The CDR3 runs 14 residues. CDR1 is SGHNT, CDR2 YYREEE, per germline (reference sequence). CDR3 loop: CASSLDRGQETQYF.

The chain links TRBV7-3 to TRBJ1-4. The CDR3 length is 13 residues. Germline V gives CDR1 SGHTA, CDR2 FQGTGA. CDR3 residues: CASSFTYSEKLFF.

The chain has TRBV9 and TRBJ1-5; with no DNA, the TCRdb D assignment of TRBD1 cannot be verified. The CDR3 extends over 15 amino acids. From germline, CDR1 is SGDLS and CDR2 YYNGEE. The CDR3 protein is CASSVGIRVNQPQHF.

The chain links TRBV4-3 to TRBJ2-2; lacking DNA, the TRBD1 call made by TCRdb goes unchecked. The CDR3 runs 15 residues. Germline V gives CDR1 LGHNA, CDR2 YSLEER. The CDR3 loop is CASSHGTGYNGELFF.

The rearrangement uses TRBV5-1 and TRBJ2-7; TCRdb designates TRBD1, a call that cannot be tested without DNA. In germline, CDR1 is SGHRS, CDR2 YFSETQ. The CDR3 has 14 residues. The CDR3 sequence: CASSFQGATSEQYF.

The CDR3: CASSTGTGSYQETQYF. The chain carries TRBV5-1 and TRBJ2-5; as DNA is missing, the TRBD1 call by TCRdb cannot be tested. This CDR3 has 16 residues. Germline V gives CDR1 SGHRS, CDR2 YFSETQ.

The chain carries TRBV12-3 or TRBV12-4 and TRBJ2-5; TCRdb's assignment of TRBD1 cannot be checked, as there is no DNA. The length of the CDR3 is 16 residues. The CDR3 region is CASSLAPGQGQETQYF.

The V gene is TRBV20-1, the J gene TRBJ2-4; the TRBD1 assignment by TCRdb is unverifiable without DNA. The CDR3 sequence is 14 residues long. Germline V lookup: CDR1 DFQATT, CDR2 SNEGSKA (reference sequence). The CDR3 reads CTPWGELAKNIQYF.

The V call is TRBV11-2, the J call TRBJ2-2. The CDR3 consists of 13 residues. Germline V gives CDR1 SGHAT, CDR2 FQNNGV. CDR3 region: CASERTNTGELFF. Full variable domain (outside the CDR3, taken from reference TRBV11-2 and TRBJ2-2): EAGVAQSPRYKIIEKRQSVAFWCNPISGHATLYWYQQILGQGPKLLIQFQNNGVVDDSQLPKDRFSAERLKGVDSTLKIQPAKLEDSAVYLCASERTNTGELFFGEGSRLTVL.

The rearrangement joins TRBV24-1 to TRBJ2-1. Germline lookup yields CDR1 KGHDR and CDR2 SFDVKD. The CDR3 has 15 amino acids. The CDR3 sequence is CATSDLGSSYNEQFF.